This TCR beta chain came from a study of blood T cells in healthy people across ages. The V and J ends lost 5 bases and 0 bases, in that order; junction bases with no gene match: 3. CDR1 is LNHNV and CDR2 is YYDKDF in the germline V gene (reference sequence). CDR3 size: 15 residues. A J-beta primer mix and a sample-barcoded 5' primer were used in a second PCR of roughly 7 to 12 cycles. TCRdb used MiXCR to reprocess the 5' RACE reads, holding one entry per CDR3 protein. The sample lists 1.2 million to 1.5 million distinct CDR3 sequences; 55% to 75% were seen once. Material for sequencing was blood. The J gene is TRBJ2-7, the V gene TRBV15; 11 bases are a match to TRBD2. This clonotype was obtained from a man between 18 and 29 years old in good health. The CDR3 DNA sequence: TGTGCCACCAGCTCCGGGACTAGCGGCTCCTACGAGCAGTACTTC. It specifies CATSSGTSGSYEQYF.